The clone carrying this T cell receptor beta chain was observed at least ten times. Its specificity is not known. Either OKT3 anti-CD3 antibody or CD3/CD28 beads expanded T cells from blood mononuclear cells over about three days. Each coculture: 5 x 10^4 target cells, 5 x 10^4 normal T cells, bispecific antibody. This CDR3 is built from 15 residues. Germline values: CDR1 LGHDT, CDR2 YNNKEL (reference sequence). Trimming left V 0 bases short and J 3 bases short, with 12 bases between. TCRdb analysed the 5' RACE reads with MiXCR anew, one entry per CDR3 protein. The sample consists of around 19,000 distinct CDR3 sequences, approximately 2% of them appearing once. The data belong to a study of beta chain bispecific antibodies for T cell cancers. Whole-study context: Healthy donor T cells cocultured with leukemia lines and bispecific antibodies. HPB-ALL carried surface TRBV5-5, while Jurkat carried TRBV12-3. Whole-study findings and limits: After anti-TRBV12 rather than anti-CD19 exposure, TRBV12-3 made up around 99% less of total TRBV signal. TRBV5-6, highly similar to TRBV5-5, is cross-recognized by anti-TRBV5-5 antibody. The leukemia cells, rather than normal T cells, gave most of the targeted TRBV signal.

The source is a human donor in good health. Some clones in this sample may be carry-over from other donors' samples. The chain carries TRBV3-1 and TRBJ2-7; a possible D gene is TRBD1 (5 bases). Here the sequenced sample was healthy donor T cells cultured with leukemia cells, taken from a culture containing a bispecific antibody targeting TCR Vbeta12. CDR3 DNA sequence: TGTGCCAGCAGCCAAGATTTCGACAGAAACTACGAGCAGTACTTC. It is translated as CASSQDFDRNYEQYF.